This entry lists 9 T cell receptor beta chains sequenced from one sample in a study of T cell changes during pregnancy in multiple sclerosis. This table comes from immunoSEQ multiplex PCR, and its TCRdb copy is limited to in-frame clones, with some not included. The table has about 120,000 clones, around 93% seen once; the top ten hold 6.2%. The sequencing here drew on peripheral blood, taken before pregnancy. The receptors here all came from a female donor with multiple sclerosis, enrolled in a pregnancy study.

The genes are TRBV5-1 and TRBJ2-7, with 7 bases matching TRBD2. Looked up from germline, CDR1 is SGHRS and CDR2 is YFSETQ. Trimming at V came to 2 bases and at J to 6 bases, leaving 8 bases not matched to a gene. There are 14 residues in the CDR3. CDR3 nucleotides: TGCGCCAGCAGCTTCCAGGGAGGGGAGGGCGAGCAGTACTTC. Its protein is CASSFQGGEGEQYF.

This sequence joins TRBV7-8 and TRBJ2-1; 9 bases are a match to TRBD2. Germline CDR1 is SGHVS and CDR2 is FQNEAQ. Germline trimming cut 5 bases from V and 7 bases from J; bases unmatched to any gene: 9. The CDR3 extends over 15 amino acids. The CDR3 bases are TGTGCCAGCAGCCTAATAGCGGGAGTGGCAAATGAGCAGTTCTTC. The encoded protein is CASSLIAGVANEQFF. Full variable domain (remainder filled in from reference TRBV7-8 and TRBJ2-1): GAGVSQSPRYKVAKRGQDVALRCDPISGHVSLFWYQQALGQGPEFLTYFQNEAQLDKSGLPSDRFFAERPEGSVSTLKIQRTQQEDSAVYLCASSLIAGVANEQFFGPGTRLTVL.

This sequence joins TRBV4-2 and TRBJ1-2, with TRBD1 matching 7 bases. The CDR3 is 14 amino acids. V shed 4 bases and J 8 bases; nucleotides not matched to a gene: 10. Germline assignment: CDR1 LGHNA and CDR2 YNFKEQ. The chain's CDR3 is CASSPTQGGLGYTF. The CDR3 DNA reads TGTGCCAGCAGCCCAACTCAAGGGGGCTTGGGCTACACCTTC.

The chain employs TRBV19 and TRBJ1-2; no reliable D call. The ends were cut back, 3 bases at V and 10 bases at J, with 9 bases in the middle. Germline lookup yields CDR1 LNHDA and CDR2 SQIVND (reference sequence). The CDR3 has 11 residues. The CDR3 spells CASSIFRDYTF. DNA for the CDR3: TGTGCCAGTAGTATCTTTCGGGACTACACCTTC.

The chain carries TRBV6-1 and TRBJ2-3; 10 positions match TRBD1. CDR1 and CDR2 (germline): MNHNS, SASEGT. V was pared by 0 bases and J by 4 bases, with 4 bases of the junction left unmatched. CDR3 length equals 16 residues. The CDR3 loop is CASSEAPGQGADTQYF. CDR3 nucleotides: TGTGCCAGCAGTGAAGCGCCCGGACAGGGGGCAGATACGCAGTATTTT.

The J gene is TRBJ2-2, the V gene TRBV30, with a possible D match to TRBD2 (6 bases). Between the trimmed V and J ends, which lost 1 base and 7 bases, there was a span of 10 bases. This CDR3 comprises 13 residues. CDR1 GTSNPN and CDR2 SVGIG come from the germline V gene (reference sequence). The CDR3 DNA reads as TGTGCCTGGAGTGCCAGGCGGGACGGGGAGCTGTTTTTT. Protein product: CAWSARRDGELFF.

The rearrangement links TRBV7-9 to TRBJ2-6; a possible D gene is TRBD2 (6 bases). Trimming took off 2 bases at V and 2 bases at J, with 10 bases between the two ends. The CDR3 extends over 16 amino acids. CDR1 and CDR2 from the germline V gene are SEHNR and FQNEAQ (reference sequence). The CDR3, as DNA: TGTGCCAGCAGCTTATACGGGGGAACTGGGGCCAACGTCCTGACTTTC. It encodes CASSLYGGTGANVLTF.

The chain carries TRBV2 and TRBJ2-5; TRBD2 matches 8 bases. Germline V gives CDR1 SNHLY, CDR2 FYNNEI. The CDR3 is 13 residues long. Trimming at V came to 4 bases and at J to 7 bases, leaving 5 bases not matched to a gene. The CDR3 coding sequence is TGTGCCAGCAGTGCGGGTGCGGGGGGGACCCAGTACTTC. This gives the protein CASSAGAGGTQYF.

The genes are TRBV11-3 and TRBJ2-1; TRBD1 agrees at 7 bases. The junction had 4 bases not matched to a gene; V was cut back by 6 bases and J by 8 bases. The germline V gene encodes CDR1 SGHNT and CDR2 YENEEA. The CDR3 contains 12 residues. The CDR3 DNA is TGTGCCAGCAGTCAAGGGGGCGATGAGCAGTTCTTC. Translation gives CASSQGGDEQFF. The full variable domain, its missing parts supplied by reference TRBV11-3 and TRBJ2-1, is EAGVVQSPRYKIIEKKQPVAFWCNPISGHNTLYWYLQNLGQGPELLIRYENEEAVDDSQLPKDRFSAERLKGVDSTLKIQPAELGDSAVYLCASSQGGDEQFFGPGTRLTVL.